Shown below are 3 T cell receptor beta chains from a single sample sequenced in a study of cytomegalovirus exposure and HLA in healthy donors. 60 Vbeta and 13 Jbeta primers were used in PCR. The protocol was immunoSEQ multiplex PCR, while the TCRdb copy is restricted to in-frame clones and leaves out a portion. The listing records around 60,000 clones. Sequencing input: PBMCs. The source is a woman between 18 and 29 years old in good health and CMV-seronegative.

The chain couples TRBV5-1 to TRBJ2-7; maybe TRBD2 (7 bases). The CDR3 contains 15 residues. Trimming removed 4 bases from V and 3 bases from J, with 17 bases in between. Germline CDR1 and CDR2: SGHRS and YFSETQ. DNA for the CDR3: TGCGCCAGCAGCCCACGGGGGGCAATCGGCTACGAGCAGTACTTC. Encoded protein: CASSPRGAIGYEQYF.

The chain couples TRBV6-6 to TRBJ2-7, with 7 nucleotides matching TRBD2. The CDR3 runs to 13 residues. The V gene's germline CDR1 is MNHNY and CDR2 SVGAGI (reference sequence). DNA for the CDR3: TGTGCAACCGGGCTAGCGGATTACCACGAGCAGTACTTC. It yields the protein CATGLADYHEQYF.

This CDR3 reads CASSLTSGTVTDTQYF. DNA for the CDR3: TGTGCCAGCAGCTTAACCTCCGGGACAGTCACAGATACGCAGTATTTT. The V and J genes are TRBV7-3 and TRBJ2-3; 7 bases line up with TRBD1. This CDR3 is 16 amino acids long. V lost 0 bases to trimming and J lost 2 bases; unmatched junction nucleotides: 5. The germline V gene has CDR1 SGHTA and CDR2 FQGTGA. The complete variable domain, with remaining parts taken from reference TRBV7-3 and TRBJ2-3, reads GAGVSQTPSNKVTEKGKYVELRCDPISGHTALYWYRQSLGQGPEFLIYFQGTGAADDSGLPNDRFFAVRPEGSVSTLKIQRTERGDSAVYLCASSLTSGTVTDTQYFGPGTRLTVL.